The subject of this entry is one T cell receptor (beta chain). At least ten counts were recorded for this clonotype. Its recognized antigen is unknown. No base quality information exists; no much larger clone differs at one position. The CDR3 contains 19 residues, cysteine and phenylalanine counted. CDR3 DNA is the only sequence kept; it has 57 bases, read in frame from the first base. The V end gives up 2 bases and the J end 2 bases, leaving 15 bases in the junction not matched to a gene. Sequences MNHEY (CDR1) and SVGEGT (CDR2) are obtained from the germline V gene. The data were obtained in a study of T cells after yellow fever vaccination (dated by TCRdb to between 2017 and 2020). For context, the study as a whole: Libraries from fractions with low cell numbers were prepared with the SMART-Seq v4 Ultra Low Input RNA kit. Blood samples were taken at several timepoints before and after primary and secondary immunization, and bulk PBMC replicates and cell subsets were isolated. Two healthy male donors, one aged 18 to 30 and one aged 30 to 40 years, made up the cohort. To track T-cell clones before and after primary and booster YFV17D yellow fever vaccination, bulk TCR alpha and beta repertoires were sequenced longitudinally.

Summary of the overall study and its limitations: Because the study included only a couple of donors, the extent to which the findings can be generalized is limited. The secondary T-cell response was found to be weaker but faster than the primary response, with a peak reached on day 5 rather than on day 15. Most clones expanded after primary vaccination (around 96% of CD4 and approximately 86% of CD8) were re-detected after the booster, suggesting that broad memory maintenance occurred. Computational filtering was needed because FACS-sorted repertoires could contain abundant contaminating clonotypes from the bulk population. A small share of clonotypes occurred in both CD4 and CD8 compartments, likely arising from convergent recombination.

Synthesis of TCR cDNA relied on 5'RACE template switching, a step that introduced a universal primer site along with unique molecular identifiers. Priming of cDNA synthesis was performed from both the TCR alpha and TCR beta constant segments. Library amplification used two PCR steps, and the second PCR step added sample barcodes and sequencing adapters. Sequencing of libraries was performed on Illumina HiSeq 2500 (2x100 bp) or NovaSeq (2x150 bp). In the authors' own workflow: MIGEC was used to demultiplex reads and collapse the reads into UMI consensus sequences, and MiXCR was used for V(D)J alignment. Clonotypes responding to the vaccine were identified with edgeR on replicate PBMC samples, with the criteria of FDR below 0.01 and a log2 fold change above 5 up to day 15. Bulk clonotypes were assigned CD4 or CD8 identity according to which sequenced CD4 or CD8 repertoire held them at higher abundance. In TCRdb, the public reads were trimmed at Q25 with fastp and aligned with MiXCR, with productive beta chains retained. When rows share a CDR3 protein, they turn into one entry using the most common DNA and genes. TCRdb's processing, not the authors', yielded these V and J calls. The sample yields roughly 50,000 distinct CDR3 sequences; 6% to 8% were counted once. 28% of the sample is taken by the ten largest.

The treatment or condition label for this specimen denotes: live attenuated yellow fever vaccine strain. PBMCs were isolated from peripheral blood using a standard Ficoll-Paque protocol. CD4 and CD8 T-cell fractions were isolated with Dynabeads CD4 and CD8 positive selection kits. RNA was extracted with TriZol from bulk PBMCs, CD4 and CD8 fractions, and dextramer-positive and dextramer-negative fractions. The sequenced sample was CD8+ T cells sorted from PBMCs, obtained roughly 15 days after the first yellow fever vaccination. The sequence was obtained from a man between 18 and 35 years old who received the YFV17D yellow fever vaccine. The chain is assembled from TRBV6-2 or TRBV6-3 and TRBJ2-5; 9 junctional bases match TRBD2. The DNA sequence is TGTGCCAGCAGTTACCTAACCCGCCCTAGCGGGGAACGTCAAGAGACCCAGTACTTC. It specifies CASSYLTRPSGERQETQYF.